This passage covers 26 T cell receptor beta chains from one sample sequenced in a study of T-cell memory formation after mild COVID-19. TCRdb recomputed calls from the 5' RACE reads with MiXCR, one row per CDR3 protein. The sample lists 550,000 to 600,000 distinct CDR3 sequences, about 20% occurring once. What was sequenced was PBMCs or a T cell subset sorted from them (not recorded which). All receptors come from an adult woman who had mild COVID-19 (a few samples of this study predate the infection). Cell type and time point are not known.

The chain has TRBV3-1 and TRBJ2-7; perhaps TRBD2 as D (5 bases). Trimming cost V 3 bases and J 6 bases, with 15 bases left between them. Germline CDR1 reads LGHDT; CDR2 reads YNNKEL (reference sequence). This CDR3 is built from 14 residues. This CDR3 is CASSHDTGNSEQYF. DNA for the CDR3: TGTGCCAGCAGCCACGATACGGGAAACTCCGAGCAGTACTTC.

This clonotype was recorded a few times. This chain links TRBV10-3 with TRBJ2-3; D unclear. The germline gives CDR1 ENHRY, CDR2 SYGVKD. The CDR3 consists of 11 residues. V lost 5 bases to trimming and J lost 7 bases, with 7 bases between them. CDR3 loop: CAISQTHTQYF. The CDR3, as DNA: TGTGCCATCAGTCAAACTCATACGCAGTATTTT.

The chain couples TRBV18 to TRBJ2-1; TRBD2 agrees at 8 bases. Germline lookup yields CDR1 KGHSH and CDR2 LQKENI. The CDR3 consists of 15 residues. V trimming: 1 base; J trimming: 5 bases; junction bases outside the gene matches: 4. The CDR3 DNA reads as TGTGCCAGCTCACCACTGATTAGCGGGGACAATGAGCAGTTCTTC. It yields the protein CASSPLISGDNEQFF. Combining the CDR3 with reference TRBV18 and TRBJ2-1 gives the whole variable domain NAGVMQNPRHLVRRRGQEARLRCSPMKGHSHVYWYRQLPEEGLKFMVYLQKENIIDESGMPKERFSAEFPKEGPSILRIQQVVRGDSAAYFCASSPLISGDNEQFFGPGTRLTVL.

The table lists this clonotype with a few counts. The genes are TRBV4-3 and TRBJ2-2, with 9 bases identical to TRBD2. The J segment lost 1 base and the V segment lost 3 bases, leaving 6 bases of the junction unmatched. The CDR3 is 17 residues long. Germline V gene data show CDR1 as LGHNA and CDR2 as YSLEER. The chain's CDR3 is CASSHPSGILNTGELFF. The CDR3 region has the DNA TGCGCCAGCAGCCACCCTAGCGGGATACTGAACACCGGGGAGCTGTTTTTT.

The CDR3 coding sequence is TGTGCCACCAGACCCCCGTCCGGGGAGCTGTTTTTT. As protein: CATRPPSGELFF. The chain employs TRBV7-3 and TRBJ2-2; D unresolved. Per germline, CDR1 SGHTA and CDR2 FQGTGA. The germline V and J ends were trimmed by 10 bases and 6 bases, with 12 bases remaining between them. The CDR3 has 12 amino acids.

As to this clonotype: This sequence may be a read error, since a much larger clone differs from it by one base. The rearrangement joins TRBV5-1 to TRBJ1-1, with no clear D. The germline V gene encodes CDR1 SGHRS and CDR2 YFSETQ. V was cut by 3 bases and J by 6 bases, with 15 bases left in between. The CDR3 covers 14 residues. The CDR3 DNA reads TGCGCCAGCAGCTATGGACGTCAGATCCCTGAAGCTTTCTTT. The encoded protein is CASSYGRQIPEAFF.

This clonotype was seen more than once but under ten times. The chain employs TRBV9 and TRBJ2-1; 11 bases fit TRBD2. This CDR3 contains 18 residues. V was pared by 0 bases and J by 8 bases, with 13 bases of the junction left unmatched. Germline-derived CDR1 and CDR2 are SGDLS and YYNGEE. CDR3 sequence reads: CASSVGFSTSGIFDEQFF. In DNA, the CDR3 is TGTGCCAGCAGCGTAGGTTTCTCGACTAGCGGGATTTTCGATGAGCAGTTCTTC.

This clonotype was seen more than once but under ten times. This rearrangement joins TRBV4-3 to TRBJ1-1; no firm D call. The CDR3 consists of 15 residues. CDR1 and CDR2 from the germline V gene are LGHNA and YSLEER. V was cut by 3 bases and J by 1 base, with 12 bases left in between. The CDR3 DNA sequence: TGCGCCAGCAGCCAGGGCAGGACCGCGAACACTGAAGCTTTCTTT. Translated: CASSQGRTANTEAFF.

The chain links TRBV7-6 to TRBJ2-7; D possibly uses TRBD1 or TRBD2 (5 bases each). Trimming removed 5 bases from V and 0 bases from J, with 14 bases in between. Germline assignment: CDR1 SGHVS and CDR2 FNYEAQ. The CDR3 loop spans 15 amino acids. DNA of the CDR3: TGTGCCAGCAGCCCCGGGACGCTAAACTCCTACGAGCAGTACTTC. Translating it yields CASSPGTLNSYEQYF.

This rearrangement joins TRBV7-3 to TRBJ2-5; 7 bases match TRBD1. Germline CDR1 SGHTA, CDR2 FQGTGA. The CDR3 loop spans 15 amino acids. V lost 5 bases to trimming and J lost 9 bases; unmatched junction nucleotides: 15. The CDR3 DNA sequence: TGTGCCAGCAGCGCTGGACAGGCGCCCCTGGAGGCCCAGTACTTC. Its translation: CASSAGQAPLEAQYF. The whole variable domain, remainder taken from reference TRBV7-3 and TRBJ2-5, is GAGVSQTPSNKVTEKGKYVELRCDPISGHTALYWYRQSLGQGPEFLIYFQGTGAADDSGLPNDRFFAVRPEGSVSTLKIQRTERGDSAVYLCASSAGQAPLEAQYFGPGTRLLVL.

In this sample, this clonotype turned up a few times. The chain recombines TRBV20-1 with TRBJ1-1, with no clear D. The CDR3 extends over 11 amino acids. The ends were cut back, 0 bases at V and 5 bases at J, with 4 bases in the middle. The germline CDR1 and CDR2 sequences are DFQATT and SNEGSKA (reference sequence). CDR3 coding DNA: TGCAGTGCTAGAGATCCGACTGAAGCTTTCTTT. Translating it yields CSARDPTEAFF.

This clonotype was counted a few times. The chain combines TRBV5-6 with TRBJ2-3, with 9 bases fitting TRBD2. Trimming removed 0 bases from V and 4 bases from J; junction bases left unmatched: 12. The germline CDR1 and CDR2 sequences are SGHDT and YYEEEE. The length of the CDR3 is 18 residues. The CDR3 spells CASSLDMLGGRAADTQYF. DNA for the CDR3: TGTGCCAGCAGCTTGGATATGTTAGGCGGGAGGGCGGCAGATACGCAGTATTTT.

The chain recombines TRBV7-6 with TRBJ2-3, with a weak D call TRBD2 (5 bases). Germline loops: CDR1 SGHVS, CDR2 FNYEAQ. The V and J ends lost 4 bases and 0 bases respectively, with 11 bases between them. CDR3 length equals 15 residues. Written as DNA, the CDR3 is TGTGCCAGCAGCTCCGGACTCGGAAGCACAGATACGCAGTATTTT. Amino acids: CASSSGLGSTDTQYF.

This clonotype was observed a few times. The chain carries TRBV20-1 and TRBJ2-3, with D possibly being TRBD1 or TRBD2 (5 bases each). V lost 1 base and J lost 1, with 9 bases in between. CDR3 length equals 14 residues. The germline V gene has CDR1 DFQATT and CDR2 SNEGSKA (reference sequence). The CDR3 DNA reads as TGCAGTGCTAGAGCCTCGGGACGCACAGATACGCAGTATTTT. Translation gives CSARASGRTDTQYF.

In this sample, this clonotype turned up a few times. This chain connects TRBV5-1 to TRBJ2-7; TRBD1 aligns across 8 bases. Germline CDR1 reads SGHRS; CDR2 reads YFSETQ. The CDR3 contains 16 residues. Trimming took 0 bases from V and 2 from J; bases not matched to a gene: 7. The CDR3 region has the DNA TGCGCCAGCAGCTTGGGCCCCACAGGGGGTGCCTACGAGCAGTACTTC. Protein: CASSLGPTGGAYEQYF.

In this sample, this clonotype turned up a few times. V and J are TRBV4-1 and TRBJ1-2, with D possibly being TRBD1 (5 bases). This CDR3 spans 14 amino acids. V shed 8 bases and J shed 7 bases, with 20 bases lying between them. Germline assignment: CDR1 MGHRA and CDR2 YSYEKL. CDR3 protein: CASHEGWGIGGYTF. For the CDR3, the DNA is TGCGCCAGCCACGAAGGGTGGGGGATTGGTGGCTACACCTTC.

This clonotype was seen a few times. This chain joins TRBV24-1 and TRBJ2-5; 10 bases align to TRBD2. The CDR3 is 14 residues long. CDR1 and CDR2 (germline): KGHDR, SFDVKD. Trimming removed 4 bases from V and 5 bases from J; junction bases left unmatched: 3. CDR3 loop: CATSDSLAGETQYF. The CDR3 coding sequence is TGTGCCACCAGTGACTCACTAGCGGGGGAGACCCAGTACTTC.

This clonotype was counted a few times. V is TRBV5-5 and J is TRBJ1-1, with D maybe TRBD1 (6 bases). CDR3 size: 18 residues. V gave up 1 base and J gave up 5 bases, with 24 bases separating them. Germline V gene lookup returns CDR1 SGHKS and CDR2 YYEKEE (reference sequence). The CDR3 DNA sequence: TGTGCCAGCAGCTTGCCCCTTTCTGACAGGCCGAGAATGACTGAAGCTTTCTTT. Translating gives CASSLPLSDRPRMTEAFF. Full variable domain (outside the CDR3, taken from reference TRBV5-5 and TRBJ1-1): DAGVTQSPTHLIKTRGQQVTLRCSPISGHKSVSWYQQVLGQGPQFIFQYYEKEERGRGNFPDRFSARQFPNYSSELNVNALLLGDSALYLCASSLPLSDRPRMTEAFFGQGTRLTVV.

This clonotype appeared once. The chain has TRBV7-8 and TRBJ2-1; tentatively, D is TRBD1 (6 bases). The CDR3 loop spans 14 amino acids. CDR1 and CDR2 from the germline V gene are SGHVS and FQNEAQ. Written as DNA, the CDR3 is TGTGCGGTGGGGGCCCCAAGCTCCTACAATGAGCAGTTCTTC. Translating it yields CAVGAPSSYNEQFF. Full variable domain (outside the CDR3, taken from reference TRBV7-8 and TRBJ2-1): GAGVSQSPRYKVAKRGQDVALRCDPISGHVSLFWYQQALGQGPEFLTYFQNEAQLDKSGLPSDRFFAERPEGSVSTLKIQRTQQEDSAVYLCAVGAPSSYNEQFFGPGTRLTVL.

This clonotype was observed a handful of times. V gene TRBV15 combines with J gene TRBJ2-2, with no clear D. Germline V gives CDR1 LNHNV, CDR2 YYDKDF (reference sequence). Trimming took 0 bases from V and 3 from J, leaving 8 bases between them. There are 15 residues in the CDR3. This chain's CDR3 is CATSRDPGYTGELFF. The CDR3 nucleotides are TGTGCCACCAGCAGAGATCCTGGGTACACCGGGGAGCTGTTTTTT.

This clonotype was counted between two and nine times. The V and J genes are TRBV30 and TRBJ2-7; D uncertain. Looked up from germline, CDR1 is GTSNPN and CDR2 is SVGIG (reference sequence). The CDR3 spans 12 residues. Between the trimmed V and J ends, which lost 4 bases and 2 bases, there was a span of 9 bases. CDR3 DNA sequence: TGTGCCTGGAATCTCGGAGCCTACGAGCAGTACTTC. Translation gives CAWNLGAYEQYF. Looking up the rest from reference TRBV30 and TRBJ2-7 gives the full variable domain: SQTIHQWPATLVQPVGSPLSLECTVEGTSNPNLYWYRQAAGRGLQLLFYSVGIGQISSEVPQNLSASRPQDRQFILSSKKLLLSDSGFYLCAWNLGAYEQYFGPGTRLTVT.

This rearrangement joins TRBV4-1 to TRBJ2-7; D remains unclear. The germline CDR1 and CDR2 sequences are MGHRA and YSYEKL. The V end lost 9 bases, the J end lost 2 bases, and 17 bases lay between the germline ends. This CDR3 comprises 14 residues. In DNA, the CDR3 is TGCGCCAGAAGCAAGATTCCGGGCCCCTACGAGCAGTACTTC. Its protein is CARSKIPGPYEQYF.

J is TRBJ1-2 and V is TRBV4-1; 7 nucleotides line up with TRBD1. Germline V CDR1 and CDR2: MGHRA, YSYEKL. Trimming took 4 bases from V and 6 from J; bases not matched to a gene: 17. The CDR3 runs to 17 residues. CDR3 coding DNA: TGCGCCAGCAGCCCTGATTGGAACAGGGGAATTTTCAATGGCTACACCTTC. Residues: CASSPDWNRGIFNGYTF.

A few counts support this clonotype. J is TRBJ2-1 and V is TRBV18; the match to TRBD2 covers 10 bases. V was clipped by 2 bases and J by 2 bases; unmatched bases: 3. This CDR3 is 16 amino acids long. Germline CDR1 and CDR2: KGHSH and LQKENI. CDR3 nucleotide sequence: TGTGCCAGCTCACCATCAAGCGGGAGGGCCTACAATGAGCAGTTCTTC. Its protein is CASSPSSGRAYNEQFF.

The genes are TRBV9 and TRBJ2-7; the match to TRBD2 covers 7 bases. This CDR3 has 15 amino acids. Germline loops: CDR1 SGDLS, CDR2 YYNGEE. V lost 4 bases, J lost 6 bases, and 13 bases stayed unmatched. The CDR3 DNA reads TGTGCCAGCAGCCCCTACGGGACTATTACGACCGAGCAGTACTTC. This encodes CASSPYGTITTEQYF.

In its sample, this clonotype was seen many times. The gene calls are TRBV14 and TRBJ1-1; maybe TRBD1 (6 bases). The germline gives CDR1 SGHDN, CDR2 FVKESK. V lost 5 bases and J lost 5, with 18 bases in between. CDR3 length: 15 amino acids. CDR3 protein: CASSISGTRVTEAFF. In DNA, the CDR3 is TGTGCCAGCAGCATATCCGGGACACGGGTAACTGAAGCTTTCTTT.